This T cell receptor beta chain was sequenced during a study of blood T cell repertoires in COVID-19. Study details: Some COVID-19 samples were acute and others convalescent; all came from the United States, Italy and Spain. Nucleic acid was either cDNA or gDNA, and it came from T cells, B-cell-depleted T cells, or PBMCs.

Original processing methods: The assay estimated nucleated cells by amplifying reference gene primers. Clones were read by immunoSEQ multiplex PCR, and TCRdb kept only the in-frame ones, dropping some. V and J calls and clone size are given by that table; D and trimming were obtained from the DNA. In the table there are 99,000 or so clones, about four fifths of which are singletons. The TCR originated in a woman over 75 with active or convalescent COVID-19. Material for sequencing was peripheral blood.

The CDR3 nucleotides read TGTGCCAGCCGCAAACAGGGGGAGAACACTGAAGCTTTCTTT. It is translated as CASRKQGENTEAFF. This chain joins TRBV27 and TRBJ1-1, with 8 bases lining up with TRBD1. The length of the CDR3 is 14 residues. The germline CDR1 and CDR2 sequences are MNHEY and SMNVEV (reference sequence). V dropped 8 bases and J dropped 1; count of bases not matched to a gene: 6.